What follows is one TCR beta chain and its context. The entry originates in a study of T cell changes during pregnancy in multiple sclerosis. Germline V gives CDR1 SGHAT, CDR2 FQNNGV. The CDR3 has 17 amino acids. V lost 5 bases to trimming and J lost 2 bases; unmatched junction nucleotides: 12. TCRdb's copy holds only in-frame clones and misses some; the assay was immunoSEQ multiplex PCR. Of about 48,000 clones listed, about nine tenths are singletons. The V call is TRBV11-2, the J call TRBJ1-3; TRBD1 agrees at 7 bases. This receptor was identified in a female donor with multiple sclerosis, enrolled in a pregnancy study. The sample in question was CD4+ T cells from peripheral blood mononuclear cells, obtained in the second trimester of pregnancy. CDR3 region: CASSRRGTDLTGNTIYF. In nucleotides, the CDR3 is TGTGCCAGCAGCCGCCGGGGGACAGACCTCACTGGAAACACCATATATTTT.